This is a list of T cell receptor beta chains from one sample in a study of blood T cell repertoires in COVID-19. Produced via immunoSEQ multiplex PCR; TCRdb's table is partial and in-frame only. The table has about 120,000 clones, over 80% seen once. Material for sequencing was peripheral blood. The receptors derive from a man aged 25-45 years with acute or convalescent COVID-19. CDR3s include the opening cysteine and the closing phenylalanine or tryptophan. Each record gives: J gene, V gene, clone size, D gene, CDR3 DNA, CDR3 protein. D genes are given only for firm matches. The size of a clone is reported for some rows only, either as once, few or many, or as a class for expanded clones.

j_gene: TRBJ2-2
v_gene: TRBV19
abundance: NA
d_gene: NA
CDR3nt: TGTGCCAGTAATAGAGCGGTGAACACCGGGGAGCTGTTTTTT
CDR3aa: CASNRAVNTGELFF

j_gene: TRBJ2-2
v_gene: TRBV19
abundance: NA
d_gene: TRBD1
CDR3nt: TGTGCCAGTAGTACGCGACAGGGGTCCGGGGAGCTGTTTTTT
CDR3aa: CASSTRQGSGELFF

j_gene: TRBJ1-1
v_gene: TRBV11-2
abundance: NA
d_gene: TRBD1
CDR3nt: TGTGCCAGCAGCTTAGTAGGGGGCAGTAGTACTGAAGCTTTCTTT
CDR3aa: CASSLVGGSSTEAFF

j_gene: TRBJ1-1
v_gene: TRBV5-1
abundance: NA
d_gene: TRBD1
CDR3nt: TGCGCCAGCAGCTTGGGACAGGGCTCGAACACTGAAGCTTTCTTT
CDR3aa: CASSLGQGSNTEAFF

j_gene: TRBJ2-6
v_gene: TRBV12-3/TRBV12-4
abundance: NA
d_gene: NA
CDR3nt: TGTGCCACCCTAGCGTCTGGGGCCAACGTCCTGACTTTC
CDR3aa: CATLASGANVLTF

j_gene: TRBJ2-7
v_gene: TRBV4-2
abundance: NA
d_gene: TRBD1
CDR3nt: TGTGCCAGCAGCCAAGATCGCCGGGACAGGGGCTTTAACGAGCAGTACTTC
CDR3aa: CASSQDRRDRGFNEQYF

j_gene: TRBJ2-3
v_gene: TRBV5-1
abundance: NA
d_gene: NA
CDR3nt: TGCGCCAGCAGCTTGAGCAGGGATACGCAGTATTTT
CDR3aa: CASSLSRDTQYF

j_gene: TRBJ2-7
v_gene: TRBV6-5
abundance: few
d_gene: NA
CDR3nt: TGTGCCAGCAGTACGGACAAGAGCTCCTACGAGCAGTACTTC
CDR3aa: CASSTDKSSYEQYF

j_gene: TRBJ2-4
v_gene: TRBV19
abundance: NA
d_gene: NA
CDR3nt: TGTGCCAGTAGTACCCGGGACATGGGGTTAGCCAAAAACATTCAGTACTTC
CDR3aa: CASSTRDMGLAKNIQYF

j_gene: TRBJ1-1
v_gene: TRBV7-8
abundance: NA
d_gene: TRBD1
CDR3nt: TGTGCCAGCAGCACGTTAACAGGGGAGAACACTGAAGCTTTCTTT
CDR3aa: CASSTLTGENTEAFF

j_gene: TRBJ1-1
v_gene: TRBV5-6
abundance: NA
d_gene: NA
CDR3nt: TGTGCCAGCAGCTTATTACTGACAGATGTGACTTTCTTT
CDR3aa: CASSLLLTDVTFF

j_gene: TRBJ2-2
v_gene: TRBV10-3
abundance: few
d_gene: TRBD2
CDR3nt: TGTGCCGCCAACCCCTTTCCTAGCGGGGACACCGGGGAGCTGTTTTTT
CDR3aa: CAANPFPSGDTGELFF

j_gene: TRBJ1-5
v_gene: TRBV19
abundance: few
d_gene: NA
CDR3nt: TGTGCCAGTAGCCCCCGGGGGTACAGCAATCAGCCCCAGCATTTT
CDR3aa: CASSPRGYSNQPQHF

j_gene: TRBJ2-3
v_gene: TRBV29-1
abundance: NA
d_gene: TRBD2
CDR3nt: TGCAGCGTAGAGATTATTCTAGCGGGGGCAGATACGCAGTATTTT
CDR3aa: CSVEIILAGADTQYF

j_gene: TRBJ2-3
v_gene: TRBV10-3
abundance: NA
d_gene: TRBD1
CDR3nt: TGTGCCATCAGTGCCGGACAGGAAAGGGGCACAGATACGCAGTATTTT
CDR3aa: CAISAGQERGTDTQYF

j_gene: TRBJ2-7
v_gene: TRBV6-2/TRBV6-3
abundance: NA
d_gene: TRBD1
CDR3nt: TGTGCCAGCAGTCCCCGGACAGGGAGATCCTACGAGCAGTACTTC
CDR3aa: CASSPRTGRSYEQYF

j_gene: TRBJ2-1
v_gene: TRBV27
abundance: NA
d_gene: NA
CDR3nt: TGTGCCAGCAGTTTATCCGGGGGCAATGAGCAGTTCTTC
CDR3aa: CASSLSGGNEQFF

j_gene: TRBJ1-3
v_gene: TRBV5-1
abundance: NA
d_gene: NA
CDR3nt: TGCGCCAGCAGCCCCCGGACAGCGTCGGGAAACACCATATATTTT
CDR3aa: CASSPRTASGNTIYF

j_gene: TRBJ2-3
v_gene: TRBV2
abundance: once
d_gene: NA
CDR3nt: TGTGCCAGCAGAGGGGATACAGATACGCAGTATTTT
CDR3aa: CASRGDTDTQYF

j_gene: TRBJ2-3
v_gene: TRBV3-1/TRBV3-2
abundance: NA
d_gene: TRBD2
CDR3nt: TGTGCCAGCAGCCAAGGACTAACTAGCGGGTCCACAGATACGCAGTATTTT
CDR3aa: CASSQGLTSGSTDTQYF

j_gene: TRBJ2-3
v_gene: TRBV7-8
abundance: NA
d_gene: TRBD2
CDR3nt: TGTGCCAGCAGCTTAGGAGCGGGAGAAACAGATACGCAGTATTTT
CDR3aa: CASSLGAGETDTQYF

j_gene: TRBJ1-2
v_gene: TRBV5-1
abundance: NA
d_gene: NA
CDR3nt: TGCGCCAGCAGCCCGCAGGGTTCACTCCCTTATGGCTACACCTTC
CDR3aa: CASSPQGSLPYGYTF

j_gene: TRBJ2-2
v_gene: TRBV11-2
abundance: NA
d_gene: TRBD2
CDR3nt: TGTGCCAGCAGCTTTTCGGGGGGGCAAACCGGGGAGCTGTTTTTT
CDR3aa: CASSFSGGQTGELFF

j_gene: TRBJ2-1
v_gene: TRBV7-9
abundance: NA
d_gene: TRBD2
CDR3nt: TGTGCCAGCAGCTCCTTAGCGGGAGGGGGTGAGCAGTTCTTC
CDR3aa: CASSSLAGGGEQFF

j_gene: TRBJ1-5
v_gene: TRBV19
abundance: NA
d_gene: TRBD1
CDR3nt: TGTGCCAGTAGTCCGGACAGGGATCAGCCCCAGCATTTT
CDR3aa: CASSPDRDQPQHF

j_gene: TRBJ2-1
v_gene: TRBV6-5
abundance: NA
d_gene: TRBD1
CDR3nt: TGTGCCAGCAGCCTCGTTGACAGGGACAATGAGCAGTTCTTC
CDR3aa: CASSLVDRDNEQFF

j_gene: TRBJ2-1
v_gene: TRBV9
abundance: NA
d_gene: TRBD1
CDR3nt: TGTGCCAGCAGCGTAGGGCCAGGGGGACCCTGGAATGAGCAGTTCTTC
CDR3aa: CASSVGPGGPWNEQFF

j_gene: TRBJ2-1
v_gene: TRBV6-6
abundance: NA
d_gene: TRBD2
CDR3nt: TGTGCCAGTAGCGGGACTAGCGGGATACAAAGCGATGAGCAGTTCTTC
CDR3aa: CASSGTSGIQSDEQFF

j_gene: TRBJ2-1
v_gene: TRBV20-1
abundance: NA
d_gene: NA
CDR3nt: TGCAGTGCTAGTGATGGGGGGGCCTCTGACGAGCAGTTCTTC
CDR3aa: CSASDGGASDEQFF

j_gene: TRBJ2-7
v_gene: TRBV7-3
abundance: NA
d_gene: NA
CDR3nt: TGTGCCAGCAGCTTTGGGGCATTCTACGAGCAGTACTTC
CDR3aa: CASSFGAFYEQYF

j_gene: TRBJ1-2
v_gene: TRBV7-3
abundance: NA
d_gene: NA
CDR3nt: TGTGCCAGCAGCCCGGGCGGGGGCGCGAGGGACGGCTACACCTTC
CDR3aa: CASSPGGGARDGYTF

j_gene: TRBJ1-4
v_gene: TRBV19
abundance: NA
d_gene: NA
CDR3nt: TGTGCCAGTAGTGGAGGACGGGAAAAACTGTTTTTT
CDR3aa: CASSGGREKLFF

j_gene: TRBJ1-5
v_gene: TRBV6-1
abundance: NA
d_gene: NA
CDR3nt: TGTGCCAGCAGTGACGGGCAGGGAGGGCAGCCCCAGCATTTT
CDR3aa: CASSDGQGGQPQHF

j_gene: TRBJ1-1
v_gene: TRBV11-1
abundance: NA
d_gene: NA
CDR3nt: TGTGCCAGCAGCTTAACGGGGAGGGCGAACACTGAAGCTTTCTTT
CDR3aa: CASSLTGRANTEAFF

j_gene: TRBJ2-7
v_gene: TRBV5-1
abundance: NA
d_gene: NA
CDR3nt: TGCGCCAGCAGCTTGGCCGGGTCCTACGAGCAGTACTTC
CDR3aa: CASSLAGSYEQYF

j_gene: TRBJ2-2
v_gene: TRBV10-3
abundance: NA
d_gene: TRBD2
CDR3nt: TGTGCCATCAGTGGTGATAGCGGGAGCTCCGGCACCGGGGAGCTGTTTTTT
CDR3aa: CAISGDSGSSGTGELFF

j_gene: TRBJ1-6
v_gene: TRBV19
abundance: NA
d_gene: NA
CDR3nt: TGTGCCAGTAGCTCGGGTGGGAGCTCCTATAATTCACCCCTCCACTTT
CDR3aa: CASSSGGSSYNSPLHF

j_gene: TRBJ2-3
v_gene: TRBV4-2
abundance: few
d_gene: TRBD2
CDR3nt: TGTGCCAGCAGCCAAGATACTAGCGGGGGGGCAGATACGCAGTATTTT
CDR3aa: CASSQDTSGGADTQYF

j_gene: TRBJ1-1
v_gene: TRBV3-1/TRBV3-2
abundance: NA
d_gene: NA
CDR3nt: TGTGCCAGCAGCCAAGATAATTGGCGACATGTGATAGCTGAAGCTTTCTTT
CDR3aa: CASSQDNWRHVIAEAFF

j_gene: TRBJ2-3
v_gene: TRBV7-6
abundance: NA
d_gene: TRBD2
CDR3nt: TGTGCCAGCAGCGCGCCCGGGACTAGCGATGGGGCAGATACGCAGTATTTT
CDR3aa: CASSAPGTSDGADTQYF